The 18 T cell receptor beta chains in this list originate from one sample, sequenced in a study of cytomegalovirus exposure and HLA in healthy donors. This PCR relied on a set of 60 Vbeta primers and 13 Jbeta primers. Profiling relied on immunoSEQ multiplex PCR, and the TCRdb table lists in-frame clones only, not all of them. The sample includes around 250,000 clones, around 80% seen only once; the top ten take 7% to 9%. The source material was PBMCs. Every receptor here comes from an older woman in good health and CMV-seropositive.

The chain couples TRBV19 to TRBJ1-1, with a tentative D call TRBD1 (5 bases). The V gene lost 3 bases and the J gene lost 11 bases, with 13 bases spanning the gap. The CDR3 is 12 residues long. CDR1 LNHDA and CDR2 SQIVND come from the germline V gene (reference sequence). The CDR3 nucleotides are TGTGCCAGTAGTATCCGGCAGGGTATGGCTTTCTTT. It specifies CASSIRQGMAFF.

The sample holds a few counts of this clone. CDR3 nucleotides: TGTGCCAGTTTTTTGGACAGTTTCTACACTGAAGCTTTCTTT. It specifies CASFLDSFYTEAFF. This chain connects TRBV2 to TRBJ1-1, with a tentative D call TRBD1 (6 bases). The V gene lost 9 bases and the J gene lost 3 bases, with 17 bases spanning the gap. CDR3 length: 14 amino acids. Germline assignment: CDR1 SNHLY and CDR2 FYNNEI.

The V and J genes are TRBV4-2 and TRBJ1-2, with TRBD1 matching 8 bases. J was trimmed by 6 bases and V by 0 bases; bases with no gene match: 0. CDR1 and CDR2 from the germline V gene are LGHNA and YNFKEQ. CDR3 size: 13 residues. The CDR3 spells CASSQETGDGYTF. In DNA, the CDR3 is TGTGCCAGCAGCCAAGAGACAGGGGATGGCTACACCTTC.

A note on this clone: At one end the junction does not follow the germline gene, possibly because of a read error. The rearrangement uses TRBV7-7 and TRBJ1-5; TRBD1 agrees at 9 bases. Germline V gene sequence: CDR1 SSHAT, CDR2 FNYEAQ (reference sequence). The CDR3 runs 18 residues. CDR3 protein: CASSFGTGGTTSNQPQHF. The CDR3, as DNA: TGTGCTAGCAGCTTTGGAACAGGGGGCACGACGAGCAATCAGCCCCAGCATTTT. Based on the CDR3 plus reference TRBV7-7 and TRBJ1-5, the full variable domain is GAGVSQSPRYKVTKRGQDVTLRCDPISSHATLYWYQQALGQGPEFLTYFNYEAQPDKSGLPSDRFSAERPEGSISTLTIQRTEQRDSAMYRCASSFGTGGTTSNQPQHFGDGTRLSIL.

The chain uses TRBV5-4 and TRBJ1-3; the match to TRBD1 covers 10 bases. Trimming cost V 4 bases and J 4 bases; bases outside gene matches: 5. The CDR3 contains 15 residues. CDR1 and CDR2 (germline): SGHNT, YYREEE (reference sequence). The CDR3 loop reads CASSRDRGRGNTIYF. As DNA, the CDR3 is TGTGCCAGCAGCCGGGACAGGGGCAGAGGAAACACCATATATTTT. The whole variable domain, remainder taken from reference TRBV5-4 and TRBJ1-3, is ETGVTQSPTHLIKTRGQQVTLRCSSQSGHNTVSWYQQALGQGPQFIFQYYREEENGRGNFPPRFSGLQFPNYSSELNVNALELDDSALYLCASSRDRGRGNTIYFGEGSWLTVV.

CDR3 amino acids: CASSVDRGRHNEQFF. CDR3 sequence (DNA): TGTGCCAGCAGCGTGGACAGGGGACGACACAATGAGCAGTTCTTC. This chain joins TRBV5-4 and TRBJ2-1; 9 bases match TRBD1. This CDR3 is built from 15 residues. The V and J ends lost 4 bases and 5 bases, in that order; junction bases with no gene match: 7. In germline, CDR1 is SGHNT, CDR2 YYREEE (reference sequence).

In its sample, this clone was seen once. The chain recombines TRBV4-1 with TRBJ2-3; possible D gene TRBD2, 6 bases. Germline values: CDR1 MGHRA, CDR2 YSYEKL. The V end was cut by 1 base, the J end by 2 bases, with 10 bases between. The CDR3 spans 15 residues. CDR3 residues: CASSQVVAVTDTQYF. Here the CDR3 DNA reads TGCGCCAGCAGCCAAGTGGTAGCGGTCACAGATACGCAGTATTTT.

This chain links TRBV5-6 with TRBJ1-1; D uncertain. Between the trimmed V and J ends, which lost 2 bases and 1 base, there was a span of 6 bases. This CDR3 region has 13 residues. From germline, CDR1 is SGHDT and CDR2 YYEEEE. CDR3 bases: TGTGCCAGCAGCTTCACTGGGAACACTGAAGCTTTCTTT. Residues: CASSFTGNTEAFF.

The chain couples TRBV10-3 to TRBJ2-1; 11 bases fit TRBD2. Germline V gene lookup returns CDR1 ENHRY and CDR2 SYGVKD. V dropped 6 bases and J dropped 7; count of bases not matched to a gene: 8. The CDR3 runs 15 residues. The CDR3 DNA reads as TGTGCCATCAGCGGAACTAGCGGGAGACCTAATGAGCAGTTCTTC. Translated: CAISGTSGRPNEQFF.

The V call is TRBV6-5, the J call TRBJ2-7; 9 bases align to TRBD2. J gave up 2 bases and V 6 bases, and 5 bases lay outside the gene matches. Germline V gives CDR1 MNHEY, CDR2 SVGAGI. This CDR3 contains 14 residues. In nucleotides, the CDR3 is TGTGCCAGCAGCCAGACTAGCGGCCCCTACGAGCAGTACTTC. Translated: CASSQTSGPYEQYF.

V is TRBV2 and J is TRBJ2-1; 8 bases are shared with TRBD2. V was pared by 6 bases and J by 8 bases, with 6 bases of the junction left unmatched. This CDR3 comprises 13 residues. In germline, CDR1 is SNHLY, CDR2 FYNNEI. CDR3 amino acids: CASRRTSMDEQFF. CDR3 nucleotides: TGTGCCAGCAGGAGGACTAGCATGGATGAGCAGTTCTTC.

The V gene is TRBV19, the J gene TRBJ1-2; D is unresolved. Per the germline V gene, CDR1 is LNHDA and CDR2 is SQIVND (reference sequence). Trimming stripped 3 bases from V and 5 bases from J, with 7 bases between. This CDR3 spans 12 amino acids. The CDR3 bases are TGTGCCAGTAGTATGCGCGAATATGGCTACACCTTC. It codes for CASSMREYGYTF.

About this clone itself: This specimen includes other DNA sequences encoding the same CDR3. The chain joins TRBV9 to TRBJ1-5; D is unclear. Trimming stripped 3 bases from V and 7 bases from J, with 8 bases between. CDR1 and CDR2 from the germline V gene are SGDLS and YYNGEE. The length of the CDR3 is 12 residues. Written as DNA, the CDR3 is TGTGCCAGCAGCGCGGGAGACCAGCCCCAGCATTTT. Encoded protein: CASSAGDQPQHF.

This CDR3 reads CASSLGLARNEQFF. As DNA, the CDR3 is TGTGCCAGCAGCTTAGGACTAGCGAGAAATGAGCAGTTCTTC. The J gene is TRBJ2-1, the V gene TRBV7-9; 8 bases agree with TRBD2. Germline assignment: CDR1 SEHNR and CDR2 FQNEAQ (reference sequence). Germline trimming cut 1 base from V and 7 bases from J; bases unmatched to any gene: 3. The CDR3 contains 14 residues.

The CDR3 DNA reads TGTGCCAGCAGTGGTTGGGAGCTGGTGGGAAACTATGGCTACACCTTC. Its protein is CASSGWELVGNYGYTF. The gene calls are TRBV2 and TRBJ1-2; D not certain. The length of the CDR3 is 16 residues. Germline CDR1 is SNHLY and CDR2 is FYNNEI. V lost 4 bases and J lost 2, with 17 bases in between.

In this sample, this clone turned up once. This chain joins TRBV27 and TRBJ1-2; maybe TRBD1 (5 bases). The V and J ends lost 6 bases and 3 bases respectively, with 17 bases between them. The CDR3 spans 15 residues. CDR1 is MNHEY and CDR2 is SMNVEV in the germline V gene (reference sequence). The CDR3 reads CASSNSPGYYYGYTF. CDR3 nucleotide sequence: TGTGCCAGCAGCAACTCACCAGGGTACTACTATGGCTACACCTTC.

In its sample, this clone was seen a few times. The V call is TRBV13, the J call TRBJ2-3, with a tentative D call TRBD2 (6 bases). V lost 8 bases, J lost 5 bases, and 29 bases lay in between. Germline V gene lookup returns CDR1 PRHDT and CDR2 FYEKMQ (reference sequence). The CDR3 length is 18 residues. The CDR3 DNA sequence: TGTGCCAGCTCCTTAACCCCTATTCGGCGGGGCGGCGGAGATACGCAGTATTTT. This encodes CASSLTPIRRGGGDTQYF.

This chain connects TRBV27 to TRBJ1-5; 7 bases line up with TRBD1. With 0 bases clipped from V and 2 bases from J, the junction kept 1 base outside the gene matches. The CDR3 has 15 amino acids. Germline V gene sequence: CDR1 MNHEY, CDR2 SMNVEV (reference sequence). The CDR3 DNA is TGTGCCAGCAGTTTATCCGGACAGGGCAATCAGCCCCAGCATTTT. This sequence encodes CASSLSGQGNQPQHF.